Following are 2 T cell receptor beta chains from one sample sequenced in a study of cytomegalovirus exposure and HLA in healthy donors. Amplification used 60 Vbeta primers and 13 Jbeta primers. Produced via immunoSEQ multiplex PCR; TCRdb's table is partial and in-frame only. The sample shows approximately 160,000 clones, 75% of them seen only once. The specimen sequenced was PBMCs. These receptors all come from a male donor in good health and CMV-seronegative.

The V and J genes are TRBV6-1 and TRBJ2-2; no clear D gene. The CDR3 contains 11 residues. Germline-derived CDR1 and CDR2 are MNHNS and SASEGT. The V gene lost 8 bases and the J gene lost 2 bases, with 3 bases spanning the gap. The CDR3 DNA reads TGTGCCAGCCGTAACACCGGGGAGCTGTTTTTT. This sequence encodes CASRNTGELFF.

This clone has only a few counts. In nucleotides, the CDR3 is TGTGCCAGCAGCGGGCAGGGGGCAGATACGCAGTATTTT. As protein: CASSGQGADTQYF. The genes are TRBV5-4 and TRBJ2-3; TRBD1 matches 7 bases. CDR3 size: 13 residues. V gave up 4 bases and J gave up 4 bases; unmatched junction bases: 3. Germline CDR1 SGHNT, CDR2 YYREEE (reference sequence).